This TCR beta chain came from a study of blood T cell repertoires in COVID-19. Across the whole study: The study drew acute and convalescent COVID-19 samples from the United States, Italy and Spain.

Looked up from germline, CDR1 is LNHNV and CDR2 is YYDKDF (reference sequence). The CDR3 covers 12 residues. Trimming removed 8 bases at V and 4 bases at J, with 12 bases between. Original methodology: Quantification of nucleated cells was approximated via reference gene primer amplification. Libraries were prepared by immunoSEQ multiplex PCR; TCRdb keeps only in-frame clonotypes and omits some of them. The V and J calls and the clone size are those of that table, but D and trimming were determined from the DNA. The sample has about 310,000 clones; approximately 91% are singletons. Participants spanned ages about 18 to 95 years and resided in 20 to 25 US areas. Recovery among Cohort 3 donors was established by two negative PCRs, clearance, or symptom resolution.

The receptor's source is a woman between 40 and 50 years old who had recovered from COVID-19. The rearrangement links TRBV15 to TRBJ2-7; D possibly corresponds to TRBD1 (5 bases). Sequenced material: PBMCs or T cells enriched from blood (not recorded which). The CDR3 DNA reads TGTGCCACCGGGGCTGACCTGTACGAGCAGTACTTC. Amino acids: CATGADLYEQYF.